Listed below are T cell receptor beta chains from one sample, sequenced in a study of cytomegalovirus exposure and HLA in healthy donors. This table comes from immunoSEQ multiplex PCR, and its TCRdb copy is limited to in-frame clones, with some not included. The table lists approximately 110,000 clones, under 80% of them singletons. Sequenced: PBMCs. Receptors originate from a woman between 55 and 75 years old in good health and CMV-seropositive. The CDR3 runs from the conserved cysteine through the conserved F or W. The D gene is left open where the match is weak. Size is stated for part of the rows, as once, few or many counts, or as a class when the clone is expanded.

clone_size j_call d_call v_call cdr3_nt cdr3_aa
. TRBJ2-2 . TRBV4-2 TGTGCCAGCACCCAGAGGGCGGGTACGAACACCGGGGAGCTGTTTTTT CASTQRAGTNTGELFF
. TRBJ2-1 . TRBV6-1 TGTGCCAGCAGGCCTCAGGGATCTGGGTACAATGAGCAGTTCTTC CASRPQGSGYNEQFF
few TRBJ2-7 . TRBV6-5 TGTGCCAGCAGCGAAAGACGAGGGGGACAGCAGTACTTC CASSERRGGQQYF
. TRBJ2-7 . TRBV7-9 TGTGCCAGCAGCGAGACAGAAACCTACGAGCAGTACTTC CASSETETYEQYF
. TRBJ2-7 TRBD2 TRBV6-5 TGTGCCAGCAGTTACGCTAGCGGGAGCTCCTACGAGCAGTACTTC CASSYASGSSYEQYF
. TRBJ1-2 TRBD1 TRBV19 TGTGCCAGTACCTCGGACAGGGAGCCGGCTAACTATGGCTACACCTTC CASTSDREPANYGYTF
. TRBJ2-1 TRBD2 TRBV7-9 TGTGCCAGCAGCTTTTTCGGACTAGCGGGATACAATGAGCAGTTCTTC CASSFFGLAGYNEQFF
. TRBJ1-2 . TRBV5-1 TGCGCCAGCTCCCCTGGGCAGCCTAACGCTGGCTACACCTTC CASSPGQPNAGYTF
few TRBJ2-1 TRBD2 TRBV4-2 TGTGCCAGCAGCCAAGATCCGGGACTAGACTCCTACAATGAGCAGTTCTTC CASSQDPGLDSYNEQFF
. TRBJ1-4 . TRBV7-9 TGTGCCAGCAGCTCCCTTGGGGCGGGAGAAAAACTGTTTTTT CASSSLGAGEKLFF
. TRBJ2-7 . TRBV7-6 TGTGCCAGCAGCCGTCTCGAGCGCCCCTACGAGCAGTACTTC CASSRLERPYEQYF
. TRBJ1-1 . TRBV5-8 TGTGCCAGCAGCTTGCTGCTAAACACTGAAGCTTTCTTT CASSLLLNTEAFF
. TRBJ2-7 . TRBV29-1 TGCAGCGTTAGTGGCAGGGGTGTATTCGAGCAGTACTTC CSVSGRGVFEQYF
. TRBJ1-2 . TRBV2 TGTGCCAGCAGTGACAGGGACTATGGCTACACCTTC CASSDRDYGYTF
. TRBJ2-5 TRBD1 TRBV6-1 TGTGCCAGCAACCCTACAGGGGCTAGCGAGACCCAGTACTTC CASNPTGASETQYF
. TRBJ2-5 TRBD2 TRBV4-1 TGCGCCAGCAGCCAAGGGGGTAGCGGGGGGGCCGCAGTTGGGACCCAGTACTTC CASSQGGSGGAAVGTQYF
once TRBJ1-2 . TRBV7-2 TGTGCCAGCAGCCCCGGGGTTAACTATGGCTACACCTTC CASSPGVNYGYTF
. TRBJ2-7 . TRBV10-3 TGTGCCATCAGTGACGCCTACGAGCAGTACTTC CAISDAYEQYF
. TRBJ2-1 TRBD2 TRBV10-2 TGCGCCAGCAAAGCCGGGACTAGCGTCCATGAGCAGTTCTTC CASKAGTSVHEQFF
. TRBJ2-4 . TRBV30 TGTGCCTGGAGTGTCTGGGGAGTTGGAGCCAAAAACATTCAGTACTTC CAWSVWGVGAKNIQYF
few TRBJ1-1 . TRBV25-1 TGTGCCAGCAGCGGAACCGGGAGGGGAGCTTTCTTT CASSGTGRGAFF
. TRBJ2-7 . TRBV2 TGTGCCAAACGAAAGGGGGATAGTGAGCAGTACTTC CAKRKGDSEQYF
once TRBJ1-1 TRBD1 TRBV5-1 TGCGCCAGCAGCTCCGACAGGGGGGAGACTGAAGCTTTCTTT CASSSDRGETEAFF
. TRBJ2-1 . TRBV2 TGTGCCAGCAGTCCCGACAGCGAGAAGCTCTTC CASSPDSEKLF
. TRBJ2-7 TRBD1 TRBV6-1 TGTGCCAGCAGTGAAGCCGAACAGGGGGGCCCGGTGGAGCAGTACTTC CASSEAEQGGPVEQYF
few TRBJ1-1 TRBD1 TRBV6-6 TGTGCCAGCAGCCCGACAGGGAAGGCCAATGAAGCTTTCTTT CASSPTGKANEAFF
. TRBJ1-3 TRBD1 TRBV6-1 TGTGCCAGCAGTGTCCCGGACAGGAGAACTAACACCATATATTTT CASSVPDRRTNTIYF
. TRBJ2-1 . TRBV9 TGTGCCAGCAGCCCGGGGGTGTCCTACAATGAGCAGTTCTTC CASSPGVSYNEQFF
. TRBJ2-1 TRBD2 TRBV19 TGTGCCAGTAGCACACTAGCGGGATTACTCTCCTACAATGAGCAGTTCTTC CASSTLAGLLSYNEQFF
. TRBJ1-4 . TRBV6-5 TGTGCCAGCAGTCCCACACAAACATATGAAAAACTGTTTTTT CASSPTQTYEKLFF
. TRBJ2-3 . TRBV19 TGTGCCAGTAGGCGGACAAACCTCATCACAGATACGCAGTATTTT CASRRTNLITDTQYF
few TRBJ2-1 . TRBV11-2 TGTGCCAGCAGCTTAGTGCTGGCTAGCAGTCGGAATGAGCAGTTCTTC CASSLVLASSRNEQFF
. TRBJ2-2 . TRBV18 TGTGCCAGCTCACCGAGGAGCCTAGATGTAGCCGGGGAGCTGTTTTTT CASSPRSLDVAGELFF
. TRBJ2-1 . TRBV4-2 TGTGCCAGCAGCCCGAACGGGGTTGAGCAGTTCTTC CASSPNGVEQFF